The following is a T cell receptor (beta chain) sequence with its context. What it binds is not known. Germline loops: CDR1 LGHDT, CDR2 YNNKEL (reference sequence). This CDR3 spans 15 amino acids. Trimming cost V 4 bases and J 5 bases; bases outside gene matches: 5. This entry belongs to a study of T cell responses to AZD1222 COVID-19 vaccine. General study points: Every sample of the repertoires postdated the peak T cell response. Just a handful of AZD1222 recipients tested seropositive at baseline.

Generated by immunoSEQ multiplex PCR, the TCRdb table keeps only in-frame clones and is missing some. The sample yields tens of thousands of clones, approximately 88% seen once. The TCR comes from an adult in good health. This sequence joins TRBV3-1 (or the pseudogene TRBV3-2) and TRBJ2-3; 11 bases are a match to TRBD1. Source: peripheral blood, taken on day 0 of AZD1222 vaccination. The CDR3 is CASSLGQGARDTQYF. In DNA, the CDR3 is TGTGCCAGCAGCCTAGGACAGGGGGCGCGAGATACGCAGTATTTT.